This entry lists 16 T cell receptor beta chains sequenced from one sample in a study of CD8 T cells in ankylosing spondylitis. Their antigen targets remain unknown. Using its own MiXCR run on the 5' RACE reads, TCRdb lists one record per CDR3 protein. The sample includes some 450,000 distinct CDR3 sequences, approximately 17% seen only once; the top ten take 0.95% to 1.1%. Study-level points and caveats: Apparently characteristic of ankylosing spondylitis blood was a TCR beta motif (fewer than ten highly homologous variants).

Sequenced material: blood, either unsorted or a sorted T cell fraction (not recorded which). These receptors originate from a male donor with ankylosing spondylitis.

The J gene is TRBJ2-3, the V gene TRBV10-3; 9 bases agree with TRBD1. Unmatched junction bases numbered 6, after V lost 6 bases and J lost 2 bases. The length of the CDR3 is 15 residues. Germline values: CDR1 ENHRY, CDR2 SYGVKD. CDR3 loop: CAIRSTQGATDTQYF. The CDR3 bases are TGTGCCATCAGGTCCACACAGGGGGCCACAGATACGCAGTATTTT.

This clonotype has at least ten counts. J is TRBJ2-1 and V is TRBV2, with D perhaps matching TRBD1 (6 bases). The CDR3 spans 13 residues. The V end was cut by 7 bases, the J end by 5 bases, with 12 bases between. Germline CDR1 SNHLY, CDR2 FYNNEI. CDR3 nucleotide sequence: TGTGCCAGCACCCAGGACAGAAACAATGAGCAGTTCTTC. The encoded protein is CASTQDRNNEQFF. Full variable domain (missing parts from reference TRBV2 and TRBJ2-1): EPEVTQTPSHQVTQMGQEVILRCVPISNHLYFYWYRQILGQKVEFLVSFYNNEISEKSEIFDDQFSVERPDGSNFTLKIRSTKLEDSAMYFCASTQDRNNEQFFGPGTRLTVL.

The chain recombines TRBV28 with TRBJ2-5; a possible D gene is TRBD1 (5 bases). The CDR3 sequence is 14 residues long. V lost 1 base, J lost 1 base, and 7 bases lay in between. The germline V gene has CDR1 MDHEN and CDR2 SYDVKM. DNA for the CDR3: TGTGCCAGCAGTTTATACAGGACCCAAGAGACCCAGTACTTC. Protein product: CASSLYRTQETQYF. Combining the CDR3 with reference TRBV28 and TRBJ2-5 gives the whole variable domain DVKVTQSSRYLVKRTGEKVFLECVQDMDHENMFWYRQDPGLGLRLIYFSYDVKMKEKGDIPEGYSVSREKKERFSLILESASTNQTSMYLCASSLYRTQETQYFGPGTRLLVL.

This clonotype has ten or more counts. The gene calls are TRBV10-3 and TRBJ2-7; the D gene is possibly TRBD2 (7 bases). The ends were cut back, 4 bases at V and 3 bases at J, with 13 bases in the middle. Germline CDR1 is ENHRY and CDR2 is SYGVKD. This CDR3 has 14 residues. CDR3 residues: CAISVVGGGYEQYF. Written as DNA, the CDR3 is TGTGCCATCAGTGTTGTAGGGGGGGGCTACGAGCAGTACTTC.

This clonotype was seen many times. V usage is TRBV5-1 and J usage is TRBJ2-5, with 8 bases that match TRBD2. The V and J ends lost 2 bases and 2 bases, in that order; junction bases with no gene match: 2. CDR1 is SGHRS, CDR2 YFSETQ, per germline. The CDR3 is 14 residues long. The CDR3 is CASSFSGAQETQYF. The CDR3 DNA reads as TGCGCCAGCAGCTTTAGCGGGGCTCAAGAGACCCAGTACTTC.

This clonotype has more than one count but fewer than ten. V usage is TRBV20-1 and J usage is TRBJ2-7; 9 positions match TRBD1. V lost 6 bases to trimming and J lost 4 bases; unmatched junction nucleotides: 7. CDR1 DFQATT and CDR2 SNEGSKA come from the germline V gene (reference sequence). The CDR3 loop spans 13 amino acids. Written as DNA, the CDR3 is TGCAGTGCAAACACAGGGGGCAGATACGAGCAGTACTTC. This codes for CSANTGGRYEQYF.

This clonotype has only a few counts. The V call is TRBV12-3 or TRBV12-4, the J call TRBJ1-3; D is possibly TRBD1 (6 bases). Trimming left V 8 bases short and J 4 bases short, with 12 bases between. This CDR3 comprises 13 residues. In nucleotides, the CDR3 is TGTGCCAGCTCCCAGGGGTCCGGAAACACCATATATTTT. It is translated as CASSQGSGNTIYF.

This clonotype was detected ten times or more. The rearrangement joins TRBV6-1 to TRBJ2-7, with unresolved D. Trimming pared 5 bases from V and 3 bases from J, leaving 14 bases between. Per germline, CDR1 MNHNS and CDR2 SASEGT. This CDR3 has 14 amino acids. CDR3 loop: CASSRSGGVYEQYF. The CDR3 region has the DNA TGTGCCAGCAGTAGATCCGGTGGGGTCTACGAGCAGTACTTC.

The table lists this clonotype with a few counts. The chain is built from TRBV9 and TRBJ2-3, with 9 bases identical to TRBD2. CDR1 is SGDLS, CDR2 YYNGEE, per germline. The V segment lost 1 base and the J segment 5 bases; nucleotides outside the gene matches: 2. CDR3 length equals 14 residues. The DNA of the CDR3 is TGTGCCAGCAGCGTAAATAGCGGGAGAGATACGCAGTATTTT. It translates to CASSVNSGRDTQYF.

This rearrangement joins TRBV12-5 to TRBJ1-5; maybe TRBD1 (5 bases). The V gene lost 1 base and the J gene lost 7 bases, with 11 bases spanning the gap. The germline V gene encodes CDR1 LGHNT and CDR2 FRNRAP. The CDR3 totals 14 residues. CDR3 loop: CASGLGPDRQPQHF. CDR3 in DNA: TGTGCTAGTGGTTTGGGCCCCGACAGACAGCCCCAGCATTTT. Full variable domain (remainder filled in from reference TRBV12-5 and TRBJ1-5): DARVTQTPRHKVTEMGQEVTMRCQPILGHNTVFWYRQTMMQGLELLAYFRNRAPLDDSGMPKDRFSAEMPDATLATLKIQPSEPRDSAVYFCASGLGPDRQPQHFGDGTRLSIL.

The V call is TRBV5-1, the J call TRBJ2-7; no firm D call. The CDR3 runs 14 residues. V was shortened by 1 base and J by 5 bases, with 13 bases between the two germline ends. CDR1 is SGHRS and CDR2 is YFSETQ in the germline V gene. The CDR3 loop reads CASSLRGGWHEQYF. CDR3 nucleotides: TGCGCCAGCAGCTTGCGCGGTGGCTGGCACGAGCAGTACTTC.

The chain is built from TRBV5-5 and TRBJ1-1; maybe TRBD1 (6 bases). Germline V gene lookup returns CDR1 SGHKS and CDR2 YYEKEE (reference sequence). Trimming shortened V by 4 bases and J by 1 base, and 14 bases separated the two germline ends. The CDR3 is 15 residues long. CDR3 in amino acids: CASSPAGQRNTEAFF. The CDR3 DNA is TGTGCCAGCAGCCCCGCCGGACAGAGGAACACTGAAGCTTTCTTT.

CDR3 nucleotides: TGTGCCAGCAGCCACGGACATACGAACACTGAAGCTTTCTTT. Translation gives CASSHGHTNTEAFF. The J gene is TRBJ1-1, the V gene TRBV9; possible D gene TRBD1, 5 bases. Germline assignment: CDR1 SGDLS and CDR2 YYNGEE. Trimming left V 4 bases short and J 1 base short, with 11 bases between. The CDR3 has 14 amino acids.

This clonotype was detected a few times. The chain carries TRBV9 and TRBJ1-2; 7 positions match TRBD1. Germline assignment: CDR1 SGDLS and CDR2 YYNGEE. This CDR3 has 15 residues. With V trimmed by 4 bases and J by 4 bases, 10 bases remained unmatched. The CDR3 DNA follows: TGTGCCAGCAGCCCGGACAGGCCCTCCAGCTATGGCTACACCTTC. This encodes CASSPDRPSSYGYTF.

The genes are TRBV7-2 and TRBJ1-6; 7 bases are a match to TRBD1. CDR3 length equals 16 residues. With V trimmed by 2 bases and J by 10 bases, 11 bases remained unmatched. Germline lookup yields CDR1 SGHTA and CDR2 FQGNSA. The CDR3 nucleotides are TGTGCCAGCAGCTTATTGTTCGAACAGGGGCAATCACCCCTCCACTTT. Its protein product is CASSLLFEQGQSPLHF.

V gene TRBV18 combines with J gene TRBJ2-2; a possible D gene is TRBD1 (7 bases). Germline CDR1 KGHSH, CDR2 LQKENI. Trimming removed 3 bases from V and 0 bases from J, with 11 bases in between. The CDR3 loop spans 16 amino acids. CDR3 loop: CASSPGGTANTGELFF. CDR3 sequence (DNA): TGTGCCAGCTCACCCGGAGGGACAGCGAACACCGGGGAGCTGTTTTTT. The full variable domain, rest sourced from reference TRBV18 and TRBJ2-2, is NAGVMQNPRHLVRRRGQEARLRCSPMKGHSHVYWYRQLPEEGLKFMVYLQKENIIDESGMPKERFSAEFPKEGPSILRIQQVVRGDSAAYFCASSPGGTANTGELFFGEGSRLTVL.